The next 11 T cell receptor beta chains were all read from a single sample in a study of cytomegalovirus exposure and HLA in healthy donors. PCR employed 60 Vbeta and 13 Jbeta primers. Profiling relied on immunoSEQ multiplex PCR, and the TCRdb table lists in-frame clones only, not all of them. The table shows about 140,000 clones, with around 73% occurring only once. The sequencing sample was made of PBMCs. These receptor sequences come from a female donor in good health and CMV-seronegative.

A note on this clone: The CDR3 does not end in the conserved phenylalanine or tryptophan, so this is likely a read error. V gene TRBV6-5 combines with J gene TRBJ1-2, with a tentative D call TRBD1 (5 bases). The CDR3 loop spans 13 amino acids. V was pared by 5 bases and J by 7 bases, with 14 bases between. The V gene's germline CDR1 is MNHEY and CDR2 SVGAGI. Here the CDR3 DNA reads TGTGCCAGCAGTAACCCTCCGGGGGGTGGCTACACCCTC. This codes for CASSNPPGGGYTL.

CDR3 region: CASRVPGGNTGELFF. The CDR3 DNA reads TGTGCCAGTAGAGTCCCAGGGGGAAACACCGGGGAGCTGTTTTTT. The chain has TRBV19 and TRBJ2-2; TRBD1 agrees at 7 bases. Germline lookup yields CDR1 LNHDA and CDR2 SQIVND (reference sequence). V lost 6 bases and J lost 2; bases outside the gene matches: 6. The CDR3 consists of 15 residues.

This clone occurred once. In DNA form, the CDR3 reads TGTGCCAGCAGCCCGGGGACAGGGGTGTTTTACAATGAGCAGTTCTTC. It specifies CASSPGTGVFYNEQFF. This chain uses TRBV9 with TRBJ2-1; the match to TRBD1 covers 10 bases. With 4 bases clipped from V and 4 bases from J, the junction kept 8 bases outside the gene matches. Germline V gives CDR1 SGDLS, CDR2 YYNGEE. The CDR3 consists of 16 residues.

The CDR3 here is CASTPFDRPYNEQFF. DNA for the CDR3: TGTGCCAGCACCCCTTTCGACAGGCCCTACAATGAGCAGTTCTTC. The chain uses TRBV11-3 and TRBJ2-1; tentatively, D is TRBD1 (6 bases). The V end lost 7 bases, the J end lost 2 bases, and 15 bases lay between the germline ends. There are 15 residues in the CDR3. Germline V CDR1 and CDR2: SGHNT, YENEEA.

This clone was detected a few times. The CDR3 spells CASSYSWGGQETQYF. In DNA form, the CDR3 reads TGTGCCAGCAGTTACTCGTGGGGGGGCCAAGAGACCCAGTACTTC. The rearrangement links TRBV6-5 to TRBJ2-5, with TRBD2 matching over 7 bases. Germline V gene data show CDR1 as MNHEY and CDR2 as SVGAGI. Trimming removed 0 bases from V and 1 base from J; junction bases left unmatched: 2. The CDR3 is made up of 15 amino acids.

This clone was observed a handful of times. The CDR3 protein is CASRLGAGGGELFF. The CDR3 region has the DNA TGTGCCAGCAGACTTGGGGCAGGGGGCGGGGAGCTGTTTTTT. The chain links TRBV2 to TRBJ2-2; 7 nucleotides agree with TRBD1. The CDR3 totals 14 residues. V trimming: 6 bases; J trimming: 7 bases; junction bases outside the gene matches: 8. Germline assignment: CDR1 SNHLY and CDR2 FYNNEI. Supplemented by reference TRBV2 and TRBJ2-2, the full variable domain reads EPEVTQTPSHQVTQMGQEVILRCVPISNHLYFYWYRQILGQKVEFLVSFYNNEISEKSEIFDDQFSVERPDGSNFTLKIRSTKLEDSAMYFCASRLGAGGGELFFGEGSRLTVL.

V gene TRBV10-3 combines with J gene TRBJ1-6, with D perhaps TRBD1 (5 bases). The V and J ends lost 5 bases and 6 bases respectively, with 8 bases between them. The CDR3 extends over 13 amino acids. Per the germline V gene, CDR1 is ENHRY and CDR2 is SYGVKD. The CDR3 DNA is TGTGCCATCAGTTTGGGACTTAATTCACCCCTCCACTTT. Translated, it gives CAISLGLNSPLHF.

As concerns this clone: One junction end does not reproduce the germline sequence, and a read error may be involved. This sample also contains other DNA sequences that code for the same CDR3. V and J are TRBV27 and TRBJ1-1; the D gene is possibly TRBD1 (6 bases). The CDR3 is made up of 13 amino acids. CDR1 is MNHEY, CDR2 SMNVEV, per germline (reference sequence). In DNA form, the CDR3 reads TGCGCCAGCAGTTTAGGGGGGGCCACTGAAGCTTTCTTT. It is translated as CASSLGGATEAFF.

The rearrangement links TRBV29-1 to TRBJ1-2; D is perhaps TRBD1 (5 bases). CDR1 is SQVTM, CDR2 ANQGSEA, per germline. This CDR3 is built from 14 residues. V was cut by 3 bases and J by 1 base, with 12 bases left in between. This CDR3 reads CSVDDSNYNYGYTF. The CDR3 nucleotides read TGCAGCGTTGATGACAGTAATTATAACTATGGCTACACCTTC.

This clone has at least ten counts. CDR3 coding DNA: TGTGCCAGCAGTTTAGGGCAATCGAACACCGGGGAGCTGTTTTTT. It specifies CASSLGQSNTGELFF. V gene TRBV27 combines with J gene TRBJ2-2; unclear D gene. CDR3 length: 15 amino acids. V shed 2 bases and J shed 0 bases, with 7 bases lying between them. Germline V gene lookup returns CDR1 MNHEY and CDR2 SMNVEV (reference sequence).

CDR3 in DNA: TGTGCCACGCGGGATTCCAGCTCCTACGAGCAGTACTTC. It encodes CATRDSSSYEQYF. The chain is built from TRBV7-9 and TRBJ2-7; D is possibly TRBD2 (6 bases). The germline V and J ends were trimmed by 10 bases and 0 bases, with 13 bases remaining between them. The CDR3 is made up of 13 amino acids. CDR1 and CDR2 (germline): SEHNR, FQNEAQ (reference sequence).